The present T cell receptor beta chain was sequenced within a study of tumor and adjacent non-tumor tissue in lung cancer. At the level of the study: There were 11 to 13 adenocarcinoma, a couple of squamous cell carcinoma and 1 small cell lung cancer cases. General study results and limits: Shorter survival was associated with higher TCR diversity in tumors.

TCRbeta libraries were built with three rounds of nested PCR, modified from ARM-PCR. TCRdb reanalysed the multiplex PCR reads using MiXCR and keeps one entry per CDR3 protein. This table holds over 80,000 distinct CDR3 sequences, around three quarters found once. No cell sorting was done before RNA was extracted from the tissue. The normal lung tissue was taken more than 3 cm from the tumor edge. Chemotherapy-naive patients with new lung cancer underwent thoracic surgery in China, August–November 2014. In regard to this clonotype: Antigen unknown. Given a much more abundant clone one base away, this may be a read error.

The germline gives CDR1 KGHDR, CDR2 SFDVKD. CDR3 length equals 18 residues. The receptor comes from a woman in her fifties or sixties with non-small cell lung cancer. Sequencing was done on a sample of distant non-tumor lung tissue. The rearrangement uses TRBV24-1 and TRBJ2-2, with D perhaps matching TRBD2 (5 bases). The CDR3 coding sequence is TGTGTCACCAGTGATTTCGTACGCCGGGATGCGAACACCGGGGAGCTGTTTTTT. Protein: CVTSDFVRRDANTGELFF.